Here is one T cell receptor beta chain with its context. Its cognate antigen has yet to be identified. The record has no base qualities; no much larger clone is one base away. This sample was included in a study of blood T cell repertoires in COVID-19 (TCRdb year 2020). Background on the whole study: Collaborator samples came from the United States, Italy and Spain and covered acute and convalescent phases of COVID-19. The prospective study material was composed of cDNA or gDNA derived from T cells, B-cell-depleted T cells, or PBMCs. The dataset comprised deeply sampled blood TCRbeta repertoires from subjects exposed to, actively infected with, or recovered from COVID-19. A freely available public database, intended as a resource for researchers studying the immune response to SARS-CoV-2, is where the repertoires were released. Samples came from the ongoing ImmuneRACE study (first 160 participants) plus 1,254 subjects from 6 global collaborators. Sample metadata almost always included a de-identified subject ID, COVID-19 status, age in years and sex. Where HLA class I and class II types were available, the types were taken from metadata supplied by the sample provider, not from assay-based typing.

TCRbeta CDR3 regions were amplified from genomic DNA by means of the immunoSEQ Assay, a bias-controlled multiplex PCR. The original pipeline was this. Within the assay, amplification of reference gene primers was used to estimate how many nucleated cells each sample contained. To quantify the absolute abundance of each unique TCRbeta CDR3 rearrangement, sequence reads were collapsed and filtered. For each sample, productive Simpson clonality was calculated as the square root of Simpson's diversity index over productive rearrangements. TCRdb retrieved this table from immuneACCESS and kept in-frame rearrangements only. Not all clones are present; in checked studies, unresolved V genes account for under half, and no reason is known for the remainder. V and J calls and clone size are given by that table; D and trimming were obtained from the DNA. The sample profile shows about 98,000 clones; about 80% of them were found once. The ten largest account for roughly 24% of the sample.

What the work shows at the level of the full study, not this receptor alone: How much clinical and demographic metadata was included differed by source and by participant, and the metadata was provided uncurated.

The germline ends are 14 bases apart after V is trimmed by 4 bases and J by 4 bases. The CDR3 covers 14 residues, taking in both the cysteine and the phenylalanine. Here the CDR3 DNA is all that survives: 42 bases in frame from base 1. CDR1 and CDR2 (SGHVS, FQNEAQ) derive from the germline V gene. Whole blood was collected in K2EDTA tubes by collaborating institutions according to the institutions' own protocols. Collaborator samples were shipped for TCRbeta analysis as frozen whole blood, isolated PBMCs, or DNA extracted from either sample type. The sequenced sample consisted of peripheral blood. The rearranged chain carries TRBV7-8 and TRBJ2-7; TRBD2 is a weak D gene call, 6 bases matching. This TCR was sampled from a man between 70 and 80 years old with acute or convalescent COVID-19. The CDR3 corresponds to CASSSQGLSYEQYF. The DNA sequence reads TGTGCCAGCAGCTCCCAGGGACTGTCGTACGAGCAGTACTTC.